Listed below are T cell receptor beta chains from one sample, sequenced in a study of T cell repertoires in cytomegalovirus infection. One entry per CDR3 protein results from TCRdb running MiXCR on the reads. In the table there are hundreds of thousands of distinct CDR3 sequences, about 33% of which are singletons. Their antigen targets remain unknown. The sample in question was cultured CD8+ T cells from PBMCs, obtained from culture after CMV antigen stimulation. These receptors came from a human donor in good health (CMV status not recorded). Some clones in this sample may be carry-over from other donors' samples. Each CDR3 is given with its conserved first and last residue. D genes are given only for firm matches. Clone size is not always given. Where it is, it says once, few, many or a class for expanded clones.

d_gene,j_gene,v_gene,abundance,CDR3aa,CDR3nt
TRBD2,TRBJ2-7,TRBV7-9,NA,CASSLTSGANEQYF,TGTGCCAGCAGCTTGACTAGCGGGGCCAACGAGCAGTACTTC
NA,TRBJ1-1,TRBV12-3/TRBV12-4,few,CASSSDPEAFF,TGTGCCAGCAGTTCTGACCCTGAAGCTTTCTTT
TRBD1,TRBJ2-5,TRBV7-6,NA,CASSSRDRAPETQYF,TGTGCCAGCAGCTCCCGGGACAGGGCTCCGGAGACCCAGTACTTC
NA,TRBJ1-5,TRBV9,NA,CASSKGDQPQHF,TGTGCCAGCAGCAAAGGCGATCAGCCCCAGCATTTT
NA,TRBJ1-6,TRBV12-5,NA,CASGLGGANSPLHF,TGTGCTAGTGGTTTGGGAGGGGCCAATTCACCCCTCCACTTT
NA,TRBJ2-6,TRBV7-2,many,CASSLSRSGANVLTF,TGTGCCAGCAGCTTGTCCAGGTCTGGGGCCAACGTCCTGACTTTC
TRBD1,TRBJ2-1,TRBV7-9,few,CASSGTGAYNEQFF,TGTGCCAGCAGCGGGACAGGGGCCTACAATGAGCAGTTCTTC
NA,TRBJ1-4,TRBV2,few,CASSDGGNEKLFF,TGTGCCAGCAGTGATGGGGGGAACGAAAAACTGTTTTTT
NA,TRBJ2-1,TRBV10-2,few,CASSESTRANDEQFF,TGCGCCAGCAGTGAGTCGACTAGAGCCAACGATGAGCAGTTCTTC
NA,TRBJ2-2,TRBV29-1,many,CSVVVSNTGELFF,TGCAGCGTTGTCGTCTCGAACACCGGGGAGCTGTTTTTT
TRBD1,TRBJ1-6,TRBV6-5,NA,CASSTTGQGTSPLHF,TGTGCCAGCAGCACCACAGGACAGGGGACATCACCCCTCCACTTT
TRBD2,TRBJ2-1,TRBV27,many,CASSLAGGYNEQFF,TGTGCCAGCAGCTTAGCGGGGGGGTACAATGAGCAGTTCTTC
TRBD2,TRBJ2-1,TRBV7-7,NA,CASSLTSGGPTYNEQFF,TGTGCTAGCAGCCTGACTAGCGGGGGGCCAACCTACAATGAGCAGTTCTTC
TRBD2,TRBJ2-5,TRBV7-6,many,CASSKTEPGLAGPLYF,TGTGCCAGCAGCAAAACAGAACCGGGACTAGCGGGCCCTCTATACTTC
NA,TRBJ2-7,TRBV5-5,few,CASSSQGDYEQYF,TGTGCCAGCAGCTCACAGGGTGACTACGAGCAGTACTTC
NA,TRBJ1-2,TRBV27,many,CASSYEGPWDGYTF,TGTGCCAGCAGTTATGAGGGCCCTTGGGATGGCTACACCTTC
NA,TRBJ2-7,TRBV7-9,NA,CASSSARDSGYEQYF,TGTGCCAGCAGCTCGGCTCGGGACTCCGGCTACGAGCAGTACTTC
NA,TRBJ2-2,TRBV29-1,NA,CSGWITGELFF,TGCAGCGGGTGGATCACCGGGGAGCTGTTTTTT
NA,TRBJ2-1,TRBV27,few,CASSLLGGGEQFF,TGTGCCAGCAGTTTATTGGGGGGCGGTGAGCAGTTCTTC
NA,TRBJ1-5,TRBV15,NA,CATRLGSGNQPQHF,TGTGCCACCAGGCTTGGGTCGGGCAATCAGCCCCAGCATTTT
TRBD2,TRBJ2-1,TRBV29-1,NA,CSAAPGTRYNEQFF,TGCAGCGCTGCCCCCGGGACTAGGTACAATGAGCAGTTCTTC
NA,TRBJ1-1,TRBV12-3/TRBV12-4,once,CASSLQKLEAFF,TGTGCCAGCAGTTTGCAGAAACTTGAAGCTTTCTTT
NA,TRBJ1-1,TRBV27,few,CASSPITKGPTEAFF,TGTGCCAGCAGTCCTATCACCAAGGGACCCACTGAAGCTTTCTTT
NA,TRBJ2-2,TRBV7-9,many,CASRSSVGSHGELFF,TGTGCCAGCAGATCAAGTGTGGGAAGCCACGGGGAGCTGTTTTTT
NA,TRBJ2-3,TRBV6-1,many,CASSDGRNRRGTDTQYF,TGTGCCAGCAGTGATGGCCGGAACAGGAGAGGCACAGATACGCAGTATTTT
TRBD2,TRBJ2-3,TRBV2,few,CASSDSGTSGGPSTDTQYF,TGTGCCAGCAGTGACTCCGGGACTAGCGGGGGACCTAGCACAGATACGCAGTATTTT
NA,TRBJ2-5,TRBV27,NA,CASSSTTSSETQYF,TGTGCCAGCAGTTCCACGACAAGCTCAGAGACCCAGTACTTC
TRBD1,TRBJ2-1,TRBV27,many,CASSLSGTGFEQFF,TGTGCCAGCAGTTTATCGGGGACAGGGTTTGAGCAGTTCTTC
TRBD2,TRBJ2-1,TRBV7-3,many,CASSLTGGGDTNEQFF,TGTGCCAGCAGCTTAACTGGCGGGGGGGATACCAATGAGCAGTTCTTC
NA,TRBJ1-2,TRBV29-1,few,CSFGSANYGYTF,TGCAGCTTCGGCTCAGCCAACTATGGCTACACCTTC
TRBD2,TRBJ2-3,TRBV12-3/TRBV12-4,few,CAVPGLAGGLSTDTQYF,TGTGCCGTCCCCGGACTAGCGGGGGGACTTAGCACAGATACGCAGTATTTT
TRBD1,TRBJ1-2,TRBV7-3,NA,CASSLKVRDRSLPNYGYTF,TGTGCCAGCAGCTTGAAGGTCCGGGACAGGAGCCTTCCTAACTATGGCTACACCTTC
TRBD1,TRBJ1-2,TRBV20-1,NA,CSARFSSRTGTNYGYTF,TGCAGTGCTAGATTCTCCTCCCGGACAGGGACCAACTATGGCTACACCTTC
NA,TRBJ2-1,TRBV6-5,NA,CASSPGFEQFF,TGTGCCAGCAGTCCAGGGTTTGAGCAGTTCTTC
TRBD1,TRBJ2-1,TRBV29-1,NA,CSGDTGTGRGEQFF,TGCAGCGGAGATACGGGGACAGGGCGCGGTGAGCAGTTCTTC
NA,TRBJ2-5,TRBV28,NA,CASSLRGGRGTQYF,TGTGCCAGCAGTTTAAGGGGGGGGAGAGGGACCCAGTACTTC
NA,TRBJ1-5,TRBV19,NA,CASSWDNNQPQHF,TGTGCCAGTAGCTGGGACAACAATCAGCCCCAGCATTTT
TRBD1,TRBJ1-4,TRBV12-3/TRBV12-4,many,CASSAQGLNEKLFF,TGTGCCAGCAGTGCACAGGGGTTAAATGAAAAACTGTTTTTT
TRBD1,TRBJ1-1,TRBV4-1,NA,CASSQDRGQTNGAFF,TGCGCCAGCAGCCAAGATCGGGGACAGACGAATGGTGCTTTCTTT
NA,TRBJ1-6,TRBV7-9,NA,CASSEPGRDSPLHF,TGTGCCAGCAGCGAACCGGGACGGGATTCACCCCTCCACTTT
TRBD2,TRBJ2-5,TRBV5-4,NA,CASSLSYGGAVETQYF,TGTGCCAGCAGCTTGTCCTACGGGGGGGCCGTAGAGACCCAGTACTTC
NA,TRBJ1-1,TRBV6-1,NA,CASSEAFLHPGTEAFF,TGTGCCAGCAGTGAAGCTTTCCTCCACCCCGGCACTGAAGCTTTCTTT
TRBD1,TRBJ2-7,TRBV9,few,CASSARDRGDYEQYF,TGTGCCAGCAGCGCCAGGGACAGGGGGGACTACGAGCAGTACTTC
NA,TRBJ1-2,TRBV6-1,NA,CASSTLGSYYGYTF,TGTGCCAGCAGCACGCTGGGGTCTTACTATGGCTACACCTTC
TRBD1,TRBJ2-1,TRBV24-1,NA,CATNEMSDRAPNNEQFF,TGTGCCACCAATGAAATGTCAGACAGGGCTCCAAACAATGAGCAGTTCTTC
NA,TRBJ2-1,TRBV7-9,few,CASSLFPNEQFF,TGTGCCAGCAGCTTATTTCCCAATGAGCAGTTCTTC
NA,TRBJ2-2,TRBV7-8,NA,CASSLTGARTGELFF,TGTGCCAGCAGCTTAACGGGGGCGCGGACCGGGGAGCTGTTTTTT
TRBD1,TRBJ2-5,TRBV7-9,many,CASSQGAGYQETQYF,TGTGCCAGCAGCCAGGGGGCAGGGTACCAAGAGACCCAGTACTTC
NA,TRBJ2-3,TRBV7-9,NA,CASSSPPDARNTDTQYF,TGTGCCAGCAGCTCACCTCCAGATGCCAGAAACACAGATACGCAGTATTTT
TRBD1,TRBJ2-5,TRBV27,few,CASRPPGQGETQYF,TGTGCCAGCAGACCTCCGGGACAGGGAGAGACCCAGTACTTC
TRBD2,TRBJ2-1,TRBV12-3/TRBV12-4,NA,CASSQGGRYNEQFF,TGTGCCAGCAGTCAGGGAGGGAGGTACAATGAGCAGTTCTTC
NA,TRBJ2-5,TRBV2,few,CASTLHTQYF,TGTGCCAGCACTTTACATACCCAGTACTTC
TRBD2,TRBJ2-3,TRBV12-3/TRBV12-4,NA,CASRSQTSGTDTQYF,TGTGCCAGCAGGTCCCAAACTAGCGGCACAGATACGCAGTATTTT
TRBD1,TRBJ1-5,TRBV7-8,few,CASSLGGDRPGTDTQHF,TGTGCCAGCAGCTTAGGCGGGGACAGACCAGGCACAGATACGCAGCATTTT
TRBD1,TRBJ1-4,TRBV11-2,few,CASSSGRGVVNEKLFF,TGTGCCAGCAGCTCCGGCAGGGGGGTAGTAAATGAAAAACTGTTTTTT
TRBD2,TRBJ2-1,TRBV7-6,few,CASSPGGGQFF,TGTGCCAGCAGTCCGGGGGGGGGGCAGTTCTTC
NA,TRBJ2-3,TRBV7-6,NA,CASSLGTPPDTQYF,TGTGCCAGCAGCCTCGGGACTCCGCCAGATACGCAGTATTTT
TRBD1,TRBJ1-1,TRBV6-2/TRBV6-3,NA,CASSYHRGTGGLAFF,TGTGCCAGCAGTTACCACCGGGGGACAGGGGGCTTGGCTTTCTTT
NA,TRBJ2-3,TRBV7-9,NA,CASSLEEDTDTQYF,TGTGCCAGCAGCTTAGAAGAGGACACAGATACGCAGTATTTT